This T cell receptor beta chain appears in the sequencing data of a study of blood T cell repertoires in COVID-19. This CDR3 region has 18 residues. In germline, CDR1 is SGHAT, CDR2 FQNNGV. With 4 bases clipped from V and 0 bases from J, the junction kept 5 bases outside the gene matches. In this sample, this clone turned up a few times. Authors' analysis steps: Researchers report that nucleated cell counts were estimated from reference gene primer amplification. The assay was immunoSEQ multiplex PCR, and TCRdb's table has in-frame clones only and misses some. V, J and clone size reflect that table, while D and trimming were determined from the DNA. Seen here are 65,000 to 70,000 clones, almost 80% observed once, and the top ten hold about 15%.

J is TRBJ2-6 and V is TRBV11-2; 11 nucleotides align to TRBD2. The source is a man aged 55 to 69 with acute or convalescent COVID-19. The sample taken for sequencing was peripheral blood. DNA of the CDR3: TGTGCCAGCAGCTCCCGACTAGCGGGGACCTCTGGGGCCAACGTCCTGACTTTC. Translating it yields CASSSRLAGTSGANVLTF.